The 2 T cell receptor beta chains presented below share a single source sample, sequenced in a study of blood T cells in healthy people across ages. Sample-barcoded 5' priming and a J-beta primer mix drove a second PCR of roughly 7 to 11 cycles. MiXCR was run by TCRdb on the 5' RACE reads, yielding one entry per CDR3 protein. The sample shows some 1,800,000 distinct CDR3 sequences, roughly two fifths of them seen only once. Input material: blood. Receptors were obtained from a human donor in good health.

This clonotype was seen more than once but under ten times. The rearrangement links TRBV10-3 to TRBJ1-5; tentatively, D is TRBD1 (5 bases). Germline values: CDR1 ENHRY, CDR2 SYGVKD. V was trimmed by 4 bases and J by 5 bases, leaving 15 bases between them. The CDR3 totals 15 residues. This chain's CDR3 is CAISAREGQDQPQHF. The CDR3 DNA reads TGTGCCATCAGTGCGAGGGAGGGGCAGGATCAGCCCCAGCATTTT.

J is TRBJ1-2 and V is TRBV10-3; 8 nucleotides agree with TRBD1. V lost 2 bases and J lost 3; bases outside the gene matches: 5. CDR1 and CDR2 from the germline V gene are ENHRY and SYGVKD. This CDR3 contains 15 residues. This chain's CDR3 is CAISEPTGDHYGYTF. For the CDR3, the DNA is TGTGCCATCAGTGAGCCGACAGGGGATCACTATGGCTACACCTTC.